The text below deals with one TCR beta chain. Which antigen it targets is not known. No qualities accompany the bases; no much larger clone lies one base away. These data belong to a study of technical replicates of blood from a few donors (dated by TCRdb to the late 2010s). Library preparation used the immunoSEQ multiplex PCR assay. TCRdb holds this immuneACCESS table with in-frame rearrangements only. Some clones are missing; in checked studies, unresolved V genes explain under half, and the rest has no known cause. A total of tens of thousands of clones appear in this sample, about 92% of them only once. Of the sample, about 0.4% falls within the top ten clones. CDR1 MNHEY and CDR2 SMNVEV are derived from the germline V gene (reference sequence). The germline ends are 11 bases apart after V is trimmed by 3 bases and J by 2 bases. Counted from cysteine to phenylalanine, this CDR3 has 14 amino acids. The retained sequence is limited to the CDR3, 42 bases, with the frame set at the first base.

The sample taken for sequencing was T cells isolated from PBMCs. This receptor chain uses TRBV27 and TRBJ2-7; matching of 6 bases hints at TRBD2 as the D gene. The clonotype originates from a human donor in good health. The DNA reads as follows: TGTGCCAGCAGTTTCCTGTCGGGGGCCTACGAGCAGTACTTC. Its translation is CASSFLSGAYEQYF.